The subject of this entry is one T cell receptor beta chain. Repertoires were generated with immunoSEQ multiplex PCR, while TCRdb's copy carries only in-frame clones and drops some. The repertoire holds over 65,000 clones, with approximately 90% as singletons. These data come from a study of T cell changes during pregnancy in multiple sclerosis. Germline assignment: CDR1 MGHDK and CDR2 SYGVNS. The length of the CDR3 is 14 residues. With 6 bases removed from V and 4 bases from J, the gap between germline ends came to 15 bases. The chain combines TRBV25-1 with TRBJ1-1; D is unresolved. This specimen consisted of peripheral blood, obtained in the first trimester of pregnancy. The TCR originated in a female donor with multiple sclerosis, enrolled in a pregnancy study. Written as DNA, the CDR3 is TGTGCCAGCAGGGGCGGGGAAGGGATCACTGAAGCTTTCTTT. This codes for CASRGGEGITEAFF.